One and the same sample provided the 12 T cell receptor beta chains below, sequenced in a study of T cell repertoires in aging, cancer and after chemotherapy. A mixed TRB-A/B primer pool amplified rearranged TRB by multiplex touch-down PCR. MiXCR, applied by TCRdb to the multiplex PCR reads, yields one record per CDR3 protein. The top ten clones hold about 13% of a sample with 9,000 or so distinct CDR3 sequences, 20% to 30% of them seen once. Peripheral blood genomic DNA, not sorted cells or RNA, was the template. Input material: blood. These receptors originate from a human donor with a blood cancer. The donor label of this sample is uncertain.

In its sample, this clonotype is medium-sized. The CDR3: CASSYDPGYGYTF. As DNA, the CDR3 is TGTGCCAGCAGTTACGATCCGGGATATGGCTACACCTTC. This chain joins TRBV6-5 and TRBJ1-2; D is ambiguous. With 2 bases removed from V and 5 bases from J, the gap between germline ends came to 9 bases. The CDR3 sequence is 13 residues long. The germline gives CDR1 MNHEY, CDR2 SVGAGI.

This clonotype has a handful of counts. Here the CDR3 DNA reads TGTGCCAGCAGTTACCGGGCCGACTATAATTCACCCCTCCACTTT. Encoded protein: CASSYRADYNSPLHF. The V call is TRBV6-5, the J call TRBJ1-6, with D hard to call. The germline V and J ends were trimmed by 2 bases and 3 bases, with 8 bases remaining between them. CDR3 size: 15 residues. The germline V gene encodes CDR1 MNHEY and CDR2 SVGAGI.

A word on this clonotype: The DNA is left out, because the CDR3 cannot be placed on it with certainty; the CDR3 is given as TCRdb lists it. The chain uses TRBV7-5 and TRBJ2-2; the D call of TRBD1 is as the table states it, not checked on the DNA. TRBV7-5 counts as a pseudogene. Inclusive of both ends, the CDR3 amounts to 19 amino acids. CDR3 sequence: CISVPAPLRGDRDTGELFF.

Regarding this clonotype: A much larger clone lies one base from this, so it may be a read error. The V gene is TRBV18, the J gene TRBJ1-2, with 9 nucleotides matching TRBD1. CDR1 is KGHSH and CDR2 is LQKENI in the germline V gene. This CDR3 contains 14 residues. The CDR3 is CASSPRQGGYGHTF. The CDR3 DNA reads TGTGCCAGCTCACCTCGACAGGGGGGCTATGGCCACACCTTC.

This clonotype was counted a few times. The chain joins TRBV12-3 or TRBV12-4 to TRBJ2-7, with 8 positions matching TRBD1. This CDR3 region has 14 residues. V gave up 3 bases and J gave up 4 bases; unmatched junction bases: 5. As DNA, the CDR3 is TGTGCCAGCAGTTTTTGGCAGGGGGCGTACGAGCAGTACTTC. Its translation: CASSFWQGAYEQYF.

About this clonotype itself: This clone may be a read error of a much larger clone one base away. This chain links TRBV27 with TRBJ2-1, with 16 positions matching TRBD2. Germline V gives CDR1 MNHEY, CDR2 SMNVEV (reference sequence). This CDR3 has 16 residues. CDR3 in DNA: TGTGACAGCAGCCCCCCGGGACTAGCGGGAGGGGATGAGCAGTTCTTC. It encodes CDSSPPGLAGGDEQFF.

This clonotype was seen a handful of times. The rearrangement links TRBV30 to TRBJ1-3; D is unclear. Trimming stripped 5 bases from V and 0 bases from J, with 17 bases between. The germline CDR1 and CDR2 sequences are GTSNPN and SVGIG (reference sequence). This CDR3 spans 16 amino acids. The DNA of the CDR3 is TGTGCCTGGGGCCGGGGTCAGGCCTTCTCTGGAAACACCATATATTTT. This translates into CAWGRGQAFSGNTIYF.

There are a few counts of this clonotype. J is TRBJ2-7 and V is TRBV12-3 or TRBV12-4; the D gene is possibly TRBD2 (7 bases). The ends were cut back, 7 bases at V and 3 bases at J, with 16 bases in the middle. The CDR3 loop spans 14 amino acids. CDR3 nucleotide sequence: TGTGCCAGCACCAAGGGGGGGGGACTCTACGAGCAGTACTTC. Residues: CASTKGGGLYEQYF.

This chain links TRBV5-4 with TRBJ1-1; 10 bases align to TRBD1. The CDR3 length is 16 residues. Germline CDR1 reads SGHNT; CDR2 reads YYREEE (reference sequence). With 4 bases clipped from V and 5 bases from J, the junction kept 11 bases outside the gene matches. This CDR3 reads CASSTGQGEFKTEAFF. The CDR3 bases are TGTGCCAGCAGCACCGGACAGGGGGAATTTAAGACTGAAGCTTTCTTT.

This clonotype was counted at least ten times. This sequence joins TRBV6-5 and TRBJ1-1; D not certain. This CDR3 has 15 residues. The V end lost 0 bases, the J end lost 0 bases, and 8 bases lay between the germline ends. Germline-derived CDR1 and CDR2 are MNHEY and SVGAGI. CDR3 nucleotide sequence: TGTGCCAGCAGTTACTCTCCGGCTATGAACACTGAAGCTTTCTTT. Its translation: CASSYSPAMNTEAFF.

The rearrangement joins TRBV14 to TRBJ2-7, with D uncertain. V shed 6 bases and J shed 4 bases, with 7 bases lying between them. In germline, CDR1 is SGHDN, CDR2 FVKESK. The CDR3 covers 11 residues. For the CDR3, the DNA is TGTGCCAGCAGGTTTGTGTACGAGCAGTACTTC. Residues: CASRFVYEQYF.

This clonotype has a handful of counts. J is TRBJ2-1 and V is TRBV14; maybe TRBD2 (5 bases). The V end was cut by 3 bases, the J end by 9 bases, with 6 bases between. CDR3 length: 11 residues. Germline loops: CDR1 SGHDN, CDR2 FVKESK. This CDR3 reads CASSHAGEQFF. The CDR3 DNA sequence: TGTGCCAGCAGCCATGCGGGTGAGCAGTTCTTC.